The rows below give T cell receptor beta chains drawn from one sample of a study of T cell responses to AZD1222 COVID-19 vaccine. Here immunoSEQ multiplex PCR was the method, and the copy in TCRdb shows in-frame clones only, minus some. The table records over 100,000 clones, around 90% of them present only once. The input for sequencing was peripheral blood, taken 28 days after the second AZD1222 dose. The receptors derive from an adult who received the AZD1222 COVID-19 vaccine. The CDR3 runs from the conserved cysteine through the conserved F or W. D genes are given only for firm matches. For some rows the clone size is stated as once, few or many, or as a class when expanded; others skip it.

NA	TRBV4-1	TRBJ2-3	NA	TGCGCCAGCAGCCAATTTGTGGCTCCGGGACCCCTCCTTGCAGATACGCAGTATTTT	CASSQFVAPGPLLADTQYF
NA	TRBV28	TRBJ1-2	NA	TGTGCCAGCAGGTCCCGGGGGACATACTATGGCTACACCTTC	CASRSRGTYYGYTF
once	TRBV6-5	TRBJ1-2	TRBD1	TGTGCCAGCAGGGGGGACAGTAGAACCTATGGCTACACCTTC	CASRGDSRTYGYTF
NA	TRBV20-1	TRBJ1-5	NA	TGCAGTGCTAGTTGGGGCAGGGAGAATCAGCCCCAGCATTTT	CSASWGRENQPQHF
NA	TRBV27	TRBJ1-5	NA	TGTGCCAGCAGTTTATCGGAAGGTCAGCCCCAGCATTTT	CASSLSEGQPQHF
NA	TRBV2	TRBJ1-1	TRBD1	TGTGCCAGCAGCGCCGGGACAGCTAATGAAGCTTTCTTT	CASSAGTANEAFF
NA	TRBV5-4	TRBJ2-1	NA	TGTGCCAGCAGCTTGGCCCCGCCGGGGGCTTCTACCAATGAGCAGTTCTTC	CASSLAPPGASTNEQFF
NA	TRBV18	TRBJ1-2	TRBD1	TGTGCCAGCTCACCAAGTAGCATACCAGGGGGCACTAACTATGGCTACACCTTC	CASSPSSIPGGTNYGYTF
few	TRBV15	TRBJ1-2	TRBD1	TGTGCCACCAGCGGGGACAGTTCTACCTATGGCTACACCTTC	CATSGDSSTYGYTF
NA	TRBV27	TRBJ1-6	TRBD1	TGTGCCAGCAGGGTACAGGGGCTCACCTATAATTCACCCCTCCACTTT	CASRVQGLTYNSPLHF
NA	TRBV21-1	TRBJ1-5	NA	TGTGCCAGCAGCAAACCCATCGCGAATCAGCCCCAGCATTTT	CASSKPIANQPQHF
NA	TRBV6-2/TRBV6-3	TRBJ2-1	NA	TGTGCCAGCAGTGCCCTGGGACGCCAATACAATGAGCAGTTCTTC	CASSALGRQYNEQFF
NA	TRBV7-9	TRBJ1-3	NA	TGTGCCAGCAGCTTGAAGGGGGCTGGAAACACCATATATTTT	CASSLKGAGNTIYF
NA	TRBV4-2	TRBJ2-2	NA	TGTGCCAGCAGCCAAAGTAGCGTCGGGGAGCTGTTTTTT	CASSQSSVGELFF
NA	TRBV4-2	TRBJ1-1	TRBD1	TGTGCCAGCAGCCAAGATCGAGGACAGGACCCAATGAACACTGAAGCTTTCTTT	CASSQDRGQDPMNTEAFF
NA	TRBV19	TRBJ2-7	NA	TGTGCCAGTAGTATCCGAGGGGCCGACGAGCAGTACTTC	CASSIRGADEQYF
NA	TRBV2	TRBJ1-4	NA	TGTGCCAGGGAAGCAGGACCCGGACGAGAAAAACTGTTTTTT	CAREAGPGREKLFF
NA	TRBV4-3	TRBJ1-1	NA	TGCGCCAGCAGCCACAGGCCGTCCGACACTGAAGCTTTCTTT	CASSHRPSDTEAFF
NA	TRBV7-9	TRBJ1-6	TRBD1	TGTGCCAGCAGCTCAACAGGGGGTAATTCACCCCTCCACTTT	CASSSTGGNSPLHF
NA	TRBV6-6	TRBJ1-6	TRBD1	TGTGCCATAAGACCGACAGGGTCGGGTTCACCCCTCCACTTT	CAIRPTGSGSPLHF
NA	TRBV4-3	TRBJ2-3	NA	TGCGCCAGCAGCCAACACAGGGGCACAGATACGCAGTATTTT	CASSQHRGTDTQYF
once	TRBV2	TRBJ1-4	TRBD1	TGTGCCAGCAGCGCAGACAGGGGGCTAGGTGAAAAACTGTTTTTT	CASSADRGLGEKLFF
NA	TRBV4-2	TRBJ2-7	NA	TGTGCCAGCAGCCGAACCGGGACCGCGAATTACTACGAGCAGTACTTC	CASSRTGTANYYEQYF
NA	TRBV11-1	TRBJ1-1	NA	TGTGCCAGCAGCTTAGAGAGTCGTCGGCAGCTTGAAGCTTTCTTT	CASSLESRRQLEAFF
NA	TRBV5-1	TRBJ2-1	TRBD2	TGCGCCAGCAAAGCTAGCGGCCAATACAATGAGCAGTTCTTC	CASKASGQYNEQFF
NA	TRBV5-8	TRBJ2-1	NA	TGTGCCAGCATACACAGGGTCGCCTACAATGAGCAGTTCTTC	CASIHRVAYNEQFF